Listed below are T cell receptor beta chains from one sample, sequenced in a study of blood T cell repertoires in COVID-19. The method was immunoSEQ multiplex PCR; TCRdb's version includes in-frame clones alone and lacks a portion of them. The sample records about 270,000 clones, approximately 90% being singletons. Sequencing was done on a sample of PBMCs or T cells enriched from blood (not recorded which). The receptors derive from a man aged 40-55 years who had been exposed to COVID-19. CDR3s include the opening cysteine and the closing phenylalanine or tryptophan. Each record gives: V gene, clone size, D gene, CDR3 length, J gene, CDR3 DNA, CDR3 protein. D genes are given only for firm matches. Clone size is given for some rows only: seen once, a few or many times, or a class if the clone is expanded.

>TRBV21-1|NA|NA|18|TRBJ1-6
TGTGCCAGCAGCAGGACTCAGCCTAGGGTTCCGGGTGGTTCACCCCTCCACTTT
CASSRTQPRVPGGSPLHF
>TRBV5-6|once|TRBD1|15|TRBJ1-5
TGTGCCAGCAGCTTGGCCGGACAGGGGCGTCAGCCCCAGCATTTT
CASSLAGQGRQPQHF
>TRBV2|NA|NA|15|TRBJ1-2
TGTGCCAGCCGCCCGGGAGGGTCGGCATATAATGGCTACACCTTC
CASRPGGSAYNGYTF
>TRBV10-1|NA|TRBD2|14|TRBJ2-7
TGCGCCAGCAGTGATCTAGCGGGAGTGTCCGAGCAGTACTTC
CASSDLAGVSEQYF
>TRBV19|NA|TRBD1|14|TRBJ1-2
TGTGCCAGTAGTGGGACAGGGGGCTCTTCGGGCTACACCTTC
CASSGTGGSSGYTF
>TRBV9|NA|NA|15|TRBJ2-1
TGTGCCAGCAGCGTTGGAGGGGCCTCCTACAATGAGCAGTTCTTC
CASSVGGASYNEQFF
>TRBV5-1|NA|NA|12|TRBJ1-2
TGCGCCAGCAGCTTGGGACAGTACGGCTACACCTTC
CASSLGQYGYTF
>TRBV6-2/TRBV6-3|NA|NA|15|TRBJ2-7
TGTGCCAGCAGCGGGCGGCCGACTAACCCCTACGAGCAGTACTTC
CASSGRPTNPYEQYF
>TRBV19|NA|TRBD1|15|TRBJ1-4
TGTGCCAGTAGTATGTCACAGGGGGAGGTTGAAAAACTGTTTTTT
CASSMSQGEVEKLFF
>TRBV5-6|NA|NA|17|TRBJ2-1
TGTGCCAGCAGCTACCACGGGACTCGGAGCTCCTACAATGAGCAGTTCTTC
CASSYHGTRSSYNEQFF
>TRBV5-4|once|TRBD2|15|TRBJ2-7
TGTGCCAGCAGCTTGGCTAGCGGGCCCTCCTACGAGCAGTACTTC
CASSLASGPSYEQYF
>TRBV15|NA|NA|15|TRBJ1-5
TGTGCCACCAGCAGAGCCAGGGTAAGCAATCAGCCCCAGCATTTT
CATSRARVSNQPQHF
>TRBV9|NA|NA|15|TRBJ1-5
TGTGCCAGCAGCGTAGATGGGCAGAGCAATCAGCCCCAGCATTTT
CASSVDGQSNQPQHF
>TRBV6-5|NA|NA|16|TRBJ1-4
TGTGCCAGCAGTTATCCGGGACTTTCAACTAATGAAAAACTGTTTTTT
CASSYPGLSTNEKLFF
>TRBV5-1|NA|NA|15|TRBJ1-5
TGCGCCAGCATTAGGGGGTTAATACTCAATCAGCCCCAGCATTTT
CASIRGLILNQPQHF
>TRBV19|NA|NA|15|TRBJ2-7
TGTGCCAGTAGTATAGATAGCGGAGTCTCCTACGAGCAGTACTTC
CASSIDSGVSYEQYF
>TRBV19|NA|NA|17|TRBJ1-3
TGTGCCAGTAGTATGAGCGGGACGGCCTTCTCTGGAAACACCATATATTTT
CASSMSGTAFSGNTIYF
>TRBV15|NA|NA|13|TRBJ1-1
TGTGCCACCAGCAGAGTCGGGGTAACTGAAGCTTTCTTT
CATSRVGVTEAFF
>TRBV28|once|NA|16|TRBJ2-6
TGTGCCAGCAGTTTGCGAGGGTTGGCCGGGGCCAACGTCCTGACTTTC
CASSLRGLAGANVLTF
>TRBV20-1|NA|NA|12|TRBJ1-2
TGCAGTGCTAGTTACCGCGACTATGGCTACACCTTC
CSASYRDYGYTF
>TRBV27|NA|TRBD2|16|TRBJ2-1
TGTGCCAGCAGTTTCCAACGCGGGAGGTTTGCCAATGAGCAGTTCTTC
CASSFQRGRFANEQFF
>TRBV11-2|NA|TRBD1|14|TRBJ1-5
TGTGCCAGCAGCGCAGGGACAGGGGTTCAGCCCCAGCATTTT
CASSAGTGVQPQHF
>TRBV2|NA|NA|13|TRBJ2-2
TGTGCCAGCAGTGAACTAGGGGACGGGGAGCTGTTTTTT
CASSELGDGELFF
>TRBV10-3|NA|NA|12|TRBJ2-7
TGTGCCATCAGTGAGGGACGGAGGGAGCAGTACTTC
CAISEGRREQYF
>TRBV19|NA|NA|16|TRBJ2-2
TGTGCCAGTAGTATACAGGGACTCCTGAACACCGGGGAGCTGTTTTTT
CASSIQGLLNTGELFF
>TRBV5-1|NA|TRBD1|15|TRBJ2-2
TGCGCCAGCCATGGAGGGACAGGGGGGACCGGGGAGCTGTTTTTT
CASHGGTGGTGELFF
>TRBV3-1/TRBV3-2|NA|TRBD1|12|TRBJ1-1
TGTGCCAGCACCACAGGGGGCACTGAAGCTTTCTTT
CASTTGGTEAFF
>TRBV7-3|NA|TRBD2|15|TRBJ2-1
TGTGCCAGCAGCACCCAGGGACTAGCCGGATATGAGCAGTTCTTC
CASSTQGLAGYEQFF
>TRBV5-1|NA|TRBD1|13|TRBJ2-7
TGCGCCAGCAGCCCCGGGACAGTGGCCGAGCAGTACTTC
CASSPGTVAEQYF
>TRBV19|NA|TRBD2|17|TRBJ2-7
TGTGCCAGTAGTACAATCCTCCTAGCGGGAGGTTCTGACGAGCAGTACTTC
CASSTILLAGGSDEQYF
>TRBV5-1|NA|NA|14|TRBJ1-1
TGCGCCAGCAGCGAGAAGATAACCGGAGCTGAAGCTTTCTTT
CASSEKITGAEAFF
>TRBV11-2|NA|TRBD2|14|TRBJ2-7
TGTGCCAGCAGCTTAGGCGGGAGCTCCTACGAGCAGTACTTC
CASSLGGSSYEQYF
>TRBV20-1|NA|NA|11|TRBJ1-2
TGCAGTGCTAGCGGGGGGAGTGGCTACACCTTC
CSASGGSGYTF
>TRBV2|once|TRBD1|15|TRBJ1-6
TGTGCCAGCAAAGACGGGACAGGCTATAATTCACCCCTCCACTTT
CASKDGTGYNSPLHF
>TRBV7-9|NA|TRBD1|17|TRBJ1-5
TGTGCCAGCAGCTTAGGGGACAGGGGAAGGGGGAATCAGCCCCAGCATTTT
CASSLGDRGRGNQPQHF
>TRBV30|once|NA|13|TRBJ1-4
TGTGCCAGCGAAGAGGCAACTAATGAAAAACTGTTTTTT
CASEEATNEKLFF
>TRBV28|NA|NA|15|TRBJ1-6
TGTGCCAGCAGTTTATCGGTCAGGGTAGATTCACCCCTCCACTTT
CASSLSVRVDSPLHF
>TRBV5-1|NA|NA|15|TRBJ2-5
TGCGCCAGCAGCACCGAACTAGCTCTCCAAGAGACCCAGTACTTC
CASSTELALQETQYF
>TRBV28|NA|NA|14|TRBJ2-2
TGTGCCAGCTGGAGGGACGCCACAGCCGGGGAGCTGTTTTTT
CASWRDATAGELFF
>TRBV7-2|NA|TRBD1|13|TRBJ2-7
TGTGCCAGCAGCTTTAACAGGGGCTACGAGCAGTACTTC
CASSFNRGYEQYF
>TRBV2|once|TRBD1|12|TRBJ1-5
TGTGCCAGCAGTGAGACAGGGGGCTCCAGGCATTTT
CASSETGGSRHF
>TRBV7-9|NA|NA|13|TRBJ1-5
TGTGCCAGCAGCTTGGAGGGAGCTCAGCCCCAGCATTTT
CASSLEGAQPQHF
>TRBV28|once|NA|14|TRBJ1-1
TGTGCCAGCAGGCCGCCCAGGGGTTACGCTGAAGCTTTCTTT
CASRPPRGYAEAFF